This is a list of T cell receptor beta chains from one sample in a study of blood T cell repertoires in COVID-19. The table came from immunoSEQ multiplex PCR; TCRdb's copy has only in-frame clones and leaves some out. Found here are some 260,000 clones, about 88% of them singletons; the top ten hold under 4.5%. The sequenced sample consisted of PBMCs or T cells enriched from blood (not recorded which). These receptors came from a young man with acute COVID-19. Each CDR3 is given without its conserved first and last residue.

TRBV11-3	ASSLEVAGTGYSGYT
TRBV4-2	ASSQPGGNQPQH
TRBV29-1	SVDSDTPEKLF
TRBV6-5	ASRPLAGGKDTQY
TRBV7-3	ASSSHATGLNTEAF
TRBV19	ASSDAGTGVKNIQY
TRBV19	ASSMAGPQH
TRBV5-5	ASSLPGQGVTDTQY
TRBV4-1	ASSQLTGTRSSGANVLT
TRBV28	ATDNTGGETGELF
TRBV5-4	ASSLASGNTIY
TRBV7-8	ASSLALAGGYTGELF
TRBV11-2	ASSLPTMNTEAF
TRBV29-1	SVVVRGTLQAF
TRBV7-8	ASSLVDDRQETQY
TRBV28	ASRQGGQPQH
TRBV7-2	ASSGIAGGPNEQF
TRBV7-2	ASSLVVAGEQF
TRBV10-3	AISVTGGTDTQY
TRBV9	ASSVLAGKSGELF
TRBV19	ASNAGTGGEETQY
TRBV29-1	SVETGEHSGYT
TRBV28	ASLGPKMEGGNEQF
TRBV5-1	ASSYRSWSGPFTGELF
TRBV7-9	ASSLALRQGMNTEAF
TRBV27	ASSSPPRTGNQPQH
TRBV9	ASSARTGGDSGANVLT
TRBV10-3	AIRMDRAERNSPLH